Below are 2 T cell receptor beta chains sequenced from a single sample in a study of human CD8 memory T cell subsets (dated by TCRdb to 2020 to 2022). TCRdb shows the sequencer as NextSeq 550. A Human TCR Profiling Kit was used to prepare UMI-labeled 5' RACE TCRbeta libraries. TCRdb reprocessed the reads and provides one entry for every CDR3 protein sequence; no DNA is given. The table for this sample lists around 10,000 distinct CDR3 sequences. The ten largest account for approximately 16% of the sample. Sequencing was carried out using CD8+ stem-like memory T cells (TSCM and TCM) sorted from PBMCs. The intended sense of this specimen's cell subset or site label: stem-like memory CD8 T cells (TSTEM), CCR7+ PD-1- TIGIT-. The source is a human donor in good health.

The rearrangement links TRBV7-9 to TRBJ1-4; TCRdb proposes TRBD1, but this gene call is untestable without DNA. The CDR3 extends over 16 amino acids. CDR1 SEHNR and CDR2 FQNEAQ come from the germline V gene (reference sequence). CDR3: CASSLGPGGNNEKLFF.

V usage is TRBV11-3 and J usage is TRBJ2-7; TCRdb designates TRBD1, a call that cannot be tested without DNA. From germline, CDR1 is SGHNT and CDR2 YENEEA. This CDR3 spans 15 amino acids. This chain's CDR3 is CASSSRTAFPYEQYF. Supplemented by reference TRBV11-3 and TRBJ2-7, the full variable domain reads EAGVVQSPRYKIIEKKQPVAFWCNPISGHNTLYWYLQNLGQGPELLIRYENEEAVDDSQLPKDRFSAERLKGVDSTLKIQPAELGDSAVYLCASSSRTAFPYEQYFGPGTRLTVT.